This T cell receptor beta chain is from a study of blood T cell repertoires in COVID-19 (dated by TCRdb to the early 2020s). Concerning the study at large: Collaborator samples came from the United States, Italy and Spain and covered acute and convalescent phases of COVID-19. The material from the prospective study consisted of cDNA or gDNA derived from T cells, B-cell-depleted T cells, or PBMCs. Deeply sampled blood TCRbeta repertoires from subjects exposed to, actively infected with, or recovered from COVID-19 were included in the dataset. A freely available public database, intended as a resource for researchers studying the immune response to SARS-CoV-2, is where the repertoires were released. Samples were obtained from the ongoing ImmuneRACE study (first 160 participants) and from 1,254 subjects provided by 6 global collaborators. Nearly every sample came with metadata listing a de-identified subject ID, COVID-19 status, age in years and sex. Where available, HLA class I and class II types were taken from metadata supplied by the sample provider and were not determined by assay-based typing. The paper as a whole reports these results and caveats: The amount of clinical and demographic metadata varied by source and participant and was provided uncurated.

Another Seattle source contributed samples from volunteer blood donors who had recovered from COVID-19. Each collaborating institution followed its own protocols to collect whole blood in K2EDTA tubes. Collaborator samples were shipped for TCRbeta analysis as frozen whole blood, isolated PBMCs, or DNA extracted from either sample type. A word on this clone: Its antigen is still unknown. Base qualities are not at hand, and no much larger clone is one base apart.

The cysteine opens and the phenylalanine closes a CDR3 of 15 amino acids. Just CDR3 DNA is preserved here, 45 bases in frame from base 1. The germline V gene yields SGHTA for CDR1 and FQGTGA for CDR2. The junction shows trimming of 1 base on V and 2 bases on J, plus 11 bases between the germline ends. The immunoSEQ Assay, a bias-controlled multiplex PCR, was used to amplify TCRbeta CDR3 regions from genomic DNA. The paper's processing steps were these. The number of nucleated cells in each sample was estimated from the amplification of reference gene primers within the assay. To quantify the absolute abundance of each unique TCRbeta CDR3 rearrangement, sequence reads were collapsed and filtered. For each sample, productive Simpson clonality was calculated as the square root of Simpson's diversity index over productive rearrangements. As stored in TCRdb, this immuneACCESS dataset retains in-frame rearrangements with V and J assigned. A fraction of the clones does not appear; measured against another copy, unresolved V genes explain less than half of the discrepancy, and the remainder lacks a known reason. D and trimming come from the DNA, and the V and J calls and clone size come from that table. In all, the sample holds just over 250,000 clones, and about 88% of those were seen once. The ten largest clones capture approximately 4.3% of the sample.

The chain uses TRBV7-3 and TRBJ2-5; perhaps TRBD2 is the D gene, with 5 bases matching. The sequence was obtained from a man aged 55 to 70 who had recovered from COVID-19. Sequenced input: peripheral blood. Here the CDR3 is given as CASSLKFGEQETQYF. The DNA sequence is given as TGTGCCAGCAGCTTAAAATTTGGGGAGCAAGAGACCCAGTACTTC.